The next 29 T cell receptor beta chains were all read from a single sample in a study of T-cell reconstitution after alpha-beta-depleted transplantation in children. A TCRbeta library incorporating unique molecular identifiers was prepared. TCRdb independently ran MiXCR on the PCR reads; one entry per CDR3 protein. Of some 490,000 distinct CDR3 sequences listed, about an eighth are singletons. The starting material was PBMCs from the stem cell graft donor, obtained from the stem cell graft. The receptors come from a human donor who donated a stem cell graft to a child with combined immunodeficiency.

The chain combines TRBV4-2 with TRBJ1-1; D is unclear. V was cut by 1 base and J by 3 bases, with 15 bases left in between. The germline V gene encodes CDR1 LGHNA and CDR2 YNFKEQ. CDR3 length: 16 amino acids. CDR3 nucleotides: TGTGCCAGCAGCCAAGTATGGCCTCTCGAGCACACTGAAGCTTTCTTT. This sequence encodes CASSQVWPLEHTEAFF.

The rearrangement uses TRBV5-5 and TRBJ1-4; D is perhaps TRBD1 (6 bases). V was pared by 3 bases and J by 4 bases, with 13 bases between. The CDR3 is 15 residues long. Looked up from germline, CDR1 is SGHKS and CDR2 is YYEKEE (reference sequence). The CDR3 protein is CASSSPGQNNEKLFF. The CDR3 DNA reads TGTGCCAGCAGCTCCCCAGGACAGAATAATGAAAAACTGTTTTTT.

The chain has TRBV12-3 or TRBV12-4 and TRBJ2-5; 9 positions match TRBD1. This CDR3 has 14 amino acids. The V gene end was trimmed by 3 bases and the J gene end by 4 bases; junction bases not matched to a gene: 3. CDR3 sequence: CASSLRTGVETQYF. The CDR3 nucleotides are TGTGCCAGCAGTTTGAGGACAGGGGTAGAGACCCAGTACTTC.

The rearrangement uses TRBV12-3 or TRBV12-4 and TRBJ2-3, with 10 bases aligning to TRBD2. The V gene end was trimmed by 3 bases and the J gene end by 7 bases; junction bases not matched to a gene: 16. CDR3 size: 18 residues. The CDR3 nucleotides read TGTGCCAGCAGTTTCTTCCCCCCGACTAGCGGGTTAAAGCATACGCAGTATTTT. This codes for CASSFFPPTSGLKHTQYF.

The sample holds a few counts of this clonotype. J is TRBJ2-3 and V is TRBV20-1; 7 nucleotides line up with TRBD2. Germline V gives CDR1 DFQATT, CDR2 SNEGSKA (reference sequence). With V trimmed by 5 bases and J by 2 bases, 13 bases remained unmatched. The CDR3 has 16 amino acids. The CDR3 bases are TGCAGTGCTGAGCCCCATTGGGGACTATCCACAGATACGCAGTATTTT. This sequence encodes CSAEPHWGLSTDTQYF.

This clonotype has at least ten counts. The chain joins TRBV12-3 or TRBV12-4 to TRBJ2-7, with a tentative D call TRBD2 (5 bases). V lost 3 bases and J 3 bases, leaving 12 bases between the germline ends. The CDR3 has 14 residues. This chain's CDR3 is CASSFLTGYYEQYF. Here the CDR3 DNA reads TGTGCCAGCAGTTTCCTGACGGGGTACTACGAGCAGTACTTC.

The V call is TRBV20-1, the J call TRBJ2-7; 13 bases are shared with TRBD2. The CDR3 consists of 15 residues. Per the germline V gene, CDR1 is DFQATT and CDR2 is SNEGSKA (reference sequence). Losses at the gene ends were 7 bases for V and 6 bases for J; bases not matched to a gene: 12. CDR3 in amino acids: CSVLTPGTSGTEQYF. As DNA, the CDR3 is TGCAGTGTTTTAACTCCCGGGACTAGCGGGACCGAGCAGTACTTC.

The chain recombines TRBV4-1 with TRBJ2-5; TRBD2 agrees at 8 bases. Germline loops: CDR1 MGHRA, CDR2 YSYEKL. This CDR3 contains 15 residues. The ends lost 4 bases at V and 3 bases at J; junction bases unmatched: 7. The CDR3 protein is CASSPSPGLEETQYF. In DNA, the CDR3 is TGCGCCAGCAGCCCTTCGCCGGGACTAGAAGAGACCCAGTACTTC.

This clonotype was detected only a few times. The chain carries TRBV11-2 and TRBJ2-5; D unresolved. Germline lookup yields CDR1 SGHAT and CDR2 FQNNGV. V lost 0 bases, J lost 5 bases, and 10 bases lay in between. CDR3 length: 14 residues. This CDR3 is CASSLDLNRETQYF. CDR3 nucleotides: TGTGCCAGCAGCTTAGATCTCAACCGGGAGACCCAGTACTTC.

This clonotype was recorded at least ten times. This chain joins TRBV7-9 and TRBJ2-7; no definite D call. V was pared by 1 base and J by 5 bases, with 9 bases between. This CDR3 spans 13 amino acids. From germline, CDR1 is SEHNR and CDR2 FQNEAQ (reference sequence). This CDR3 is CASSLEGRDEQYF. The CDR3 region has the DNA TGTGCCAGCAGCTTAGAGGGCCGGGACGAGCAGTACTTC.

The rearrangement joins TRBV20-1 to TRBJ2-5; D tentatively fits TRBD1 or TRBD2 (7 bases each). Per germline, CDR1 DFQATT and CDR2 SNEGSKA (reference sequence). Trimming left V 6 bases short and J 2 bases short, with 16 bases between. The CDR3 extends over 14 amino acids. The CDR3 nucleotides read TGCAGTGCAGGGGGGGAGGGACAGCAAGAGACCCAGTACTTC. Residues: CSAGGEGQQETQYF.

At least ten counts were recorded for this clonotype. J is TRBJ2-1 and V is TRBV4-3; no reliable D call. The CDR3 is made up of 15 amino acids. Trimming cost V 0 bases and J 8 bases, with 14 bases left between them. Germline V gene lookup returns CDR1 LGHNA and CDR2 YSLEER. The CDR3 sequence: CASSQEARNMDEQFF. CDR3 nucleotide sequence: TGCGCCAGCAGCCAAGAGGCTCGAAACATGGATGAGCAGTTCTTC.

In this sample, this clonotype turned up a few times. DNA of the CDR3: TGTGCCAGCAGTTTACTGGGACTAGCGGGAGGGCGTAGGTCCTACAATGAGCAGTTCTTC. Translating it yields CASSLLGLAGGRRSYNEQFF. V gene TRBV12-3 or TRBV12-4 combines with J gene TRBJ2-1, with 16 positions matching TRBD2. Losses at the gene ends were 2 bases for V and 1 base for J; bases not matched to a gene: 8. There are 20 residues in the CDR3.

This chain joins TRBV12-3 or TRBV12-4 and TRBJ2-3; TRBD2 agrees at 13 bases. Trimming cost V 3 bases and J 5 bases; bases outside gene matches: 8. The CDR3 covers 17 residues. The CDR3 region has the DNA TGTGCCAGCAGTTTCGGACTAGCGGGGGTGGGGGGAGATACGCAGTATTTT. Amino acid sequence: CASSFGLAGVGGDTQYF.

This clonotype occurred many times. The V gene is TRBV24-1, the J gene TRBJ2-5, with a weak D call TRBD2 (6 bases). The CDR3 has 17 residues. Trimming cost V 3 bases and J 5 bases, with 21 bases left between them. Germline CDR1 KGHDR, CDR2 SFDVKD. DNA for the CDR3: TGTGCCACCAGTGATCCAAGGGCCGACCCACGGGGGGAGACCCAGTACTTC. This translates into CATSDPRADPRGETQYF.

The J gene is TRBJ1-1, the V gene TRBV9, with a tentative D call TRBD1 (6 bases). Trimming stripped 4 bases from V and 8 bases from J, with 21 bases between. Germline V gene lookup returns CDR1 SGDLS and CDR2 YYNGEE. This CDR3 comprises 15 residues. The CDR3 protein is CASSPLRGLRWEAFF. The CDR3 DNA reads TGTGCCAGCAGCCCCCTCCGGGGGCTAAGGTGGGAAGCTTTCTTT.

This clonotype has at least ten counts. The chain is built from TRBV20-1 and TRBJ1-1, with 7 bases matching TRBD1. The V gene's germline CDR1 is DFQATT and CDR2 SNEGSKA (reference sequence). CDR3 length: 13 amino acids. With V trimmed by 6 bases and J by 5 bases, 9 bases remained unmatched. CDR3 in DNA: TGCAGTGCGATCTCAGGGGGTGGAACTGAAGCTTTCTTT. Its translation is CSAISGGGTEAFF.

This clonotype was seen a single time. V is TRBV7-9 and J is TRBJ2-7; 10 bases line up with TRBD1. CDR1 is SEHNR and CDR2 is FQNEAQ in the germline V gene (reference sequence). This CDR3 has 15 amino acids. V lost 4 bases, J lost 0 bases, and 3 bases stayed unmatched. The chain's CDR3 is CASSSGTGVSYEQYF. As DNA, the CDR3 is TGTGCCAGCAGCTCCGGGACAGGGGTCTCCTACGAGCAGTACTTC.

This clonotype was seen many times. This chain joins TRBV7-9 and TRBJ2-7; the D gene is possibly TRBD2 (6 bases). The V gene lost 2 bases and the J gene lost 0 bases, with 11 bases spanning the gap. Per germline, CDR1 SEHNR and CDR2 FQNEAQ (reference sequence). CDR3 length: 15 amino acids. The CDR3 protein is CASSLISGVSYEQYF. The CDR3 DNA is TGTGCCAGCAGCTTAATTTCGGGGGTCTCCTACGAGCAGTACTTC.

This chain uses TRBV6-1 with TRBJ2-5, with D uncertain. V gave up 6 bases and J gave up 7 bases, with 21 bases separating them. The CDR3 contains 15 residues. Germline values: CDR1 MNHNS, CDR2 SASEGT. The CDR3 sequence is CASSPSRSPGATQYF. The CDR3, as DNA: TGTGCCAGCAGCCCTTCTAGGAGTCCCGGCGCGACCCAGTACTTC.

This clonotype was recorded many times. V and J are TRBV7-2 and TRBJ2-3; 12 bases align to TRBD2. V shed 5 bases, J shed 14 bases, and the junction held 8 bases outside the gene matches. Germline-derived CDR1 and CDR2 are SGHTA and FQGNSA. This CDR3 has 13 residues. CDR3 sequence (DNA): TGTGCCAGCAGCCTACAGACTAGCGGGAGACGGTATTTT. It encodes CASSLQTSGRRYF.

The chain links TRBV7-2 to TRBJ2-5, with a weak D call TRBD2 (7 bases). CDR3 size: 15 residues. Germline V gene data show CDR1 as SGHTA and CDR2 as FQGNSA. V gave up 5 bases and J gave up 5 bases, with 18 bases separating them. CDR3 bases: TGTGCCAGCAGCCAAAGACTACAGGGAGGGGAGACCCAGTACTTC. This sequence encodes CASSQRLQGGETQYF.

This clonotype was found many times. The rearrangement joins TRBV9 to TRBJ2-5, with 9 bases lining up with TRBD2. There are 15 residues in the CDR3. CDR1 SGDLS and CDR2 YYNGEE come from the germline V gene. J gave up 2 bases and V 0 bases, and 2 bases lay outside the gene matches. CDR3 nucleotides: TGTGCCAGCAGCGTAGTGACTAGCGGACAAGAGACCCAGTACTTC. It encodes CASSVVTSGQETQYF.

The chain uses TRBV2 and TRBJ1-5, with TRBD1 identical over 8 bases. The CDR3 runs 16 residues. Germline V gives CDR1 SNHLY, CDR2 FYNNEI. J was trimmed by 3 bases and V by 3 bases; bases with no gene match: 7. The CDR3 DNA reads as TGTGCCAGCAGTGATGTGGGACAGGCATTCAATCAGCCCCAGCATTTT. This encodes CASSDVGQAFNQPQHF. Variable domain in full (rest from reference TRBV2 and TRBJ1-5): EPEVTQTPSHQVTQMGQEVILRCVPISNHLYFYWYRQILGQKVEFLVSFYNNEISEKSEIFDDQFSVERPDGSNFTLKIRSTKLEDSAMYFCASSDVGQAFNQPQHFGDGTRLSIL.

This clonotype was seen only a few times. The CDR3 loop reads CASSQDTGTQPQHF. For the CDR3, the DNA is TGCGCCAGCAGCCAAGATACAGGTACTCAGCCCCAGCATTTT. V gene TRBV4-3 combines with J gene TRBJ1-5; possibly TRBD1 for D (5 bases). CDR3 length: 14 residues. Germline V lookup: CDR1 LGHNA, CDR2 YSLEER. Trimming left V 0 bases short and J 6 bases short, with 9 bases between.

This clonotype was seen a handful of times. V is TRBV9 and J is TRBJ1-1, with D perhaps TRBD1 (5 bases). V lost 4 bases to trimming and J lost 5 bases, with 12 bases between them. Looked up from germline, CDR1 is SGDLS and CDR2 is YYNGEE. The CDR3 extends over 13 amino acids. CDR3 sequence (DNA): TGTGCCAGCAGCCAGGGAGTATGGACTGAAGCTTTCTTT. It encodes CASSQGVWTEAFF.

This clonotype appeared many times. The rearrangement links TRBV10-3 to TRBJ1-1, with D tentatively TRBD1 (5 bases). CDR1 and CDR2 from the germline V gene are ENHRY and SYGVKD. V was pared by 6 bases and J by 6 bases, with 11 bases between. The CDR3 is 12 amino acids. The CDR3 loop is CAISGGGAEAFF. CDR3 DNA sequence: TGTGCCATCAGCGGGGGTGGTGCTGAAGCTTTCTTT.

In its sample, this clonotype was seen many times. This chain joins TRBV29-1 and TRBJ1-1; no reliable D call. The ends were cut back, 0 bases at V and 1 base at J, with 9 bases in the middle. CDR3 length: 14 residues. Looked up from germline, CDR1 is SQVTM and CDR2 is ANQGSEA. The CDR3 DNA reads TGCAGCGTTGAAGATTGGATAGGGAACACTGAAGCTTTCTTT. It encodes CSVEDWIGNTEAFF.

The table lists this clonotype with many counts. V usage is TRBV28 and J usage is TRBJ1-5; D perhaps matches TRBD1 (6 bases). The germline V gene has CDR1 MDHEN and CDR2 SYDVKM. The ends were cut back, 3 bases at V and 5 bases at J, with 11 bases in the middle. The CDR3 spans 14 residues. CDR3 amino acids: CASSFPGAHQPQHF. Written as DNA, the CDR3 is TGTGCCAGCAGTTTCCCGGGGGCACATCAGCCCCAGCATTTT.